This record covers a single T cell receptor beta chain. Use of 60 Vbeta and 13 Jbeta primers characterized the PCR. Produced via immunoSEQ multiplex PCR; TCRdb's table is partial and in-frame only. Among roughly 160,000 clones listed, nearly 80% were seen once. This specimen belongs to a study of cytomegalovirus exposure and HLA in healthy donors. V lost 9 bases to trimming and J lost 5 bases; unmatched junction nucleotides: 7. Germline V gene lookup returns CDR1 LNHDA and CDR2 SQIVND (reference sequence). CDR3 length: 14 amino acids. The sequenced sample consisted of PBMCs. The TCR sequence derives from a man aged 45 to 65 in good health and CMV-seropositive. The chain joins TRBV19 to TRBJ1-5; TRBD1 matches 10 bases. This CDR3 reads CASSRDRGYQPQHF. As DNA, the CDR3 is TGTGCCAGCTCTCGGGACAGGGGTTATCAGCCCCAGCATTTT.